This T cell receptor beta chain was obtained from a study of blood T cell repertoires in COVID-19. The protocol was immunoSEQ multiplex PCR, while the TCRdb copy is restricted to in-frame clones and leaves out a portion. The data hold approximately 250,000 clones, with about 89% observed a single time. The germline V gene encodes CDR1 MNHEY and CDR2 SMNVEV (reference sequence). Deletions cut 3 bases from V and 7 bases from J, with 16 bases between. The CDR3 covers 14 residues. The sequencing input was peripheral blood. The rearrangement links TRBV27 to TRBJ2-7; D perhaps matches TRBD2 (5 bases). This clonotype originated in a man aged 40-50 years with active or convalescent COVID-19. The CDR3, as DNA: TGTGCCAGCAGTTTGGTATACCAGTCGGGAGAGCAGTACTTC. Encoded protein: CASSLVYQSGEQYF.